The rows below give T cell receptor beta chains drawn from one sample of a study of shared clonotypes between healthy human individuals. Sequencing used immunoSEQ multiplex PCR; TCRdb keeps in-frame clones, though not all of them. The sample includes about 2.4 million clones, more than 85% of them seen just once. The material sequenced was naive CD4+ T cells from PBMCs. The source is a man between 18 and 29 years old in good health. Some clones in this sample may be carry-over from other donors' samples. The CDR3 runs from the conserved cysteine through the conserved F or W. D genes are given only for firm matches. Size values are once, few and many counts, or a class for expanded clones, and some rows have none.

clone size: NA; D gene: TRBD2; V gene: TRBV5-6; J gene: TRBJ2-3; CDR3 DNA: TGTGCCAGCAGCTTGAGAGCGACTAGCGGCACAGATACGCAGTATTTT; CDR3 protein: CASSLRATSGTDTQYF
clone size: NA; D gene: TRBD1; V gene: TRBV19; J gene: TRBJ2-7; CDR3 DNA: TGTGCCAGTAGTAACCCAGGACAGGGCCCCGAGCAGTACTTC; CDR3 protein: CASSNPGQGPEQYF
clone size: NA; D gene: TRBD2; V gene: TRBV19; J gene: TRBJ2-4; CDR3 DNA: TGTGCCAGTAGTGCGGGGGGAGCCAAAAACATTCAGTACTTC; CDR3 protein: CASSAGGAKNIQYF
clone size: NA; D gene: NA; V gene: TRBV30; J gene: TRBJ2-2; CDR3 DNA: TGTGCCTGGAGTGTAAGGTCCGGGGAGCTGTTTTTT; CDR3 protein: CAWSVRSGELFF
clone size: once; D gene: NA; V gene: TRBV5-1; J gene: TRBJ2-5; CDR3 DNA: TGCGCCAGCAGCTCCGGGACACAAGAGACCCAGTACTTC; CDR3 protein: CASSSGTQETQYF
clone size: NA; D gene: NA; V gene: TRBV11-1; J gene: TRBJ2-2; CDR3 DNA: TGTGCCAGCAGTTCCGGCCTGAACACCGGGGAGCTGTTTTTT; CDR3 protein: CASSSGLNTGELFF
clone size: NA; D gene: TRBD2; V gene: TRBV6-1; J gene: TRBJ2-3; CDR3 DNA: TGTGCCAGCAGAAGGTCTAGCGGAGATACGCAGTATTTT; CDR3 protein: CASRRSSGDTQYF
clone size: NA; D gene: NA; V gene: TRBV7-8; J gene: TRBJ2-3; CDR3 DNA: TGTGCCAGCAGCCTATTAGCGGCCACAGATACGCAGTATTTT; CDR3 protein: CASSLLAATDTQYF
clone size: NA; D gene: TRBD1; V gene: TRBV5-6; J gene: TRBJ2-7; CDR3 DNA: TGTGCCAGCAGCTCCAAAACCGGGACAGACTACGAGCAGTACTTC; CDR3 protein: CASSSKTGTDYEQYF
clone size: NA; D gene: NA; V gene: TRBV11-2; J gene: TRBJ2-2; CDR3 DNA: TGTGCCAGCAGCTTATTAAACGCCGGGGAGCTGTTTTTT; CDR3 protein: CASSLLNAGELFF
clone size: NA; D gene: NA; V gene: TRBV7-3; J gene: TRBJ2-3; CDR3 DNA: TGTGCCAGCAGCTTCCTCGGCACAGATACGCAGTATTTT; CDR3 protein: CASSFLGTDTQYF
clone size: NA; D gene: TRBD2; V gene: TRBV7-3; J gene: TRBJ2-2; CDR3 DNA: TGTGCCAGCCGACGGGGGGAAAACACCGGGGAGCTGTTTTTT; CDR3 protein: CASRRGENTGELFF
clone size: NA; D gene: TRBD1; V gene: TRBV6-1; J gene: TRBJ1-4; CDR3 DNA: TGTGCCACTGGCGGACAGGTTAGCGAAAAACTGTTTTTT; CDR3 protein: CATGGQVSEKLFF
clone size: NA; D gene: NA; V gene: TRBV27; J gene: TRBJ2-7; CDR3 DNA: TGTGCCACCCAAGGGGGGGTTGCCTACGAGCAGTACTTC; CDR3 protein: CATQGGVAYEQYF
clone size: NA; D gene: NA; V gene: TRBV15; J gene: TRBJ2-1; CDR3 DNA: TGTGCCACGACTGACCAAGTAGGGCGCTCCTACAATGAGCAGTTCTTC; CDR3 protein: CATTDQVGRSYNEQFF
clone size: NA; D gene: TRBD1; V gene: TRBV7-2; J gene: TRBJ2-5; CDR3 DNA: TGTGCCAGCAGCCCCGACAGGGTAGTAGAGACCCAGTACTTC; CDR3 protein: CASSPDRVVETQYF
clone size: NA; D gene: NA; V gene: TRBV7-3; J gene: TRBJ2-1; CDR3 DNA: TGTGCCAGCAGTCCAGGATCCTACAATGAGCAGTTCTTC; CDR3 protein: CASSPGSYNEQFF
clone size: NA; D gene: TRBD2; V gene: TRBV7-3; J gene: TRBJ2-1; CDR3 DNA: TGTGCCAGCAGCTTAACTCGGAGTAGCGGGAGATATAATGAGCAGTTCTTC; CDR3 protein: CASSLTRSSGRYNEQFF
clone size: NA; D gene: NA; V gene: TRBV19; J gene: TRBJ2-1; CDR3 DNA: TGTGCCAGTAGTATAGGGGGGATTTGGTCCTACAATGAGCAGTTCTTC; CDR3 protein: CASSIGGIWSYNEQFF
clone size: NA; D gene: TRBD2; V gene: TRBV5-1; J gene: TRBJ2-7; CDR3 DNA: TGCGCCAGCAGCTCCGCGGTAGCGGGAGTAGGCGAGCAGTACTTC; CDR3 protein: CASSSAVAGVGEQYF
clone size: NA; D gene: TRBD2; V gene: TRBV19; J gene: TRBJ2-2; CDR3 DNA: TGTGCCAGTAGCGGGAGGGTGGGCACCGGGGAGCTGTTTTTT; CDR3 protein: CASSGRVGTGELFF
clone size: once; D gene: TRBD2; V gene: TRBV4-3; J gene: TRBJ2-7; CDR3 DNA: TGCGCCAGCGTGTTGACTAGCGGGAGTAGAACCTACGAGCAGTACTTC; CDR3 protein: CASVLTSGSRTYEQYF
clone size: once; D gene: TRBD2; V gene: TRBV27; J gene: TRBJ2-7; CDR3 DNA: TGTGCCAGCAGTGCGAAGGGACTAGGAGGGGGCGAGCAGTACTTC; CDR3 protein: CASSAKGLGGGEQYF
clone size: once; D gene: NA; V gene: TRBV28; J gene: TRBJ2-1; CDR3 DNA: TGTGCCAGCAGCCCCCCAGCGCACAATGAGCAGTTCTTC; CDR3 protein: CASSPPAHNEQFF
clone size: NA; D gene: NA; V gene: TRBV28; J gene: TRBJ2-2; CDR3 DNA: TGTGCCAGCAGTTCGCCTTATACCGGGGAGCTGTTTTTT; CDR3 protein: CASSSPYTGELFF
clone size: NA; D gene: TRBD1; V gene: TRBV5-4; J gene: TRBJ2-7; CDR3 DNA: TGTGCCAGCAGCTTGTCACAGGGGGTGGTCGAGCAGTACTTC; CDR3 protein: CASSLSQGVVEQYF
clone size: NA; D gene: TRBD2; V gene: TRBV4-2; J gene: TRBJ2-7; CDR3 DNA: TGTGCCAGCAGCCAGGCCTCTGTGCCGGGAGGGATTTCCTACGAGCAGTACTTC; CDR3 protein: CASSQASVPGGISYEQYF
clone size: few; D gene: TRBD1; V gene: TRBV5-1; J gene: TRBJ1-1; CDR3 DNA: TGCGCCAGCAGCTTGGCAGGGGGCGGCACTGAAGCTTTCTTT; CDR3 protein: CASSLAGGGTEAFF
clone size: NA; D gene: TRBD1; V gene: TRBV29-1; J gene: TRBJ1-1; CDR3 DNA: TGCAGCGTTAAAGGGACAGGGGGCGCTTCGTACACTGAAGCTTTCTTT; CDR3 protein: CSVKGTGGASYTEAFF
clone size: NA; D gene: NA; V gene: TRBV5-6; J gene: TRBJ2-3; CDR3 DNA: TGTGCCAGCAGCTTGGTTTCAGGCACAGATACGCAGTATTTT; CDR3 protein: CASSLVSGTDTQYF
clone size: NA; D gene: TRBD2; V gene: TRBV10-2; J gene: TRBJ2-1; CDR3 DNA: TGCGCCAGCAGGGGACTAGCGGGCCTTATCAGCCCGTTCTTC; CDR3 protein: CASRGLAGLISPFF
clone size: NA; D gene: NA; V gene: TRBV11-2; J gene: TRBJ2-7; CDR3 DNA: TGTGCCAGCAGCTTAGATAGGGGTGAGCAGTACTTC; CDR3 protein: CASSLDRGEQYF
clone size: NA; D gene: TRBD1; V gene: TRBV6-5; J gene: TRBJ2-1; CDR3 DNA: TGTGCCAGCATGAGGGCAGGGGGCTTCAATGAGCAGTTCTTC; CDR3 protein: CASMRAGGFNEQFF
clone size: NA; D gene: TRBD1; V gene: TRBV6-6; J gene: TRBJ1-2; CDR3 DNA: TGTGCCAGCAGTTACCGAGGACAGGACTATGGCTACACCTTC; CDR3 protein: CASSYRGQDYGYTF
clone size: NA; D gene: NA; V gene: TRBV7-9; J gene: TRBJ2-3; CDR3 DNA: TGTGCCAGCAGCTTAGGGTTTGAGGATACGCAGTATTTT; CDR3 protein: CASSLGFEDTQYF
clone size: NA; D gene: NA; V gene: TRBV2; J gene: TRBJ2-6; CDR3 DNA: TGTGCCAGCCCAGGGGACTCTGGGGCCAACGTCCTGACTTTC; CDR3 protein: CASPGDSGANVLTF
clone size: NA; D gene: NA; V gene: TRBV29-1; J gene: TRBJ1-1; CDR3 DNA: TGCAGCATCAAACGGGGGAACACTGAAGCTTTCTTT; CDR3 protein: CSIKRGNTEAFF
clone size: once; D gene: TRBD1; V gene: TRBV6-5; J gene: TRBJ1-6; CDR3 DNA: TGTGCCAGCAGAAGGGACAGGGGTGGCTCACCCCTCCACTTT; CDR3 protein: CASRRDRGGSPLHF
clone size: NA; D gene: NA; V gene: TRBV6-1; J gene: TRBJ2-4; CDR3 DNA: TGTGCCAGCAGTGCCGGGACAGCCAAAAACATTCAGTACTTC; CDR3 protein: CASSAGTAKNIQYF
clone size: NA; D gene: TRBD2; V gene: TRBV18; J gene: TRBJ2-7; CDR3 DNA: TGTGCCAGCTCACCACCGAGCGGGAGGACCTACGAGCAGTACTTC; CDR3 protein: CASSPPSGRTYEQYF
clone size: NA; D gene: NA; V gene: TRBV6-5; J gene: TRBJ2-7; CDR3 DNA: TGTGCCAGCAGACTGGGACGCTACTACTACGAGCAGTACTTC; CDR3 protein: CASRLGRYYYEQYF
clone size: NA; D gene: NA; V gene: TRBV27; J gene: TRBJ2-7; CDR3 DNA: TGTGCCAGCAGCCCCCGGGACGGGACCTACGAGCAGTACTTC; CDR3 protein: CASSPRDGTYEQYF
clone size: NA; D gene: TRBD2; V gene: TRBV11-2; J gene: TRBJ2-3; CDR3 DNA: TGTGCCAGCAGCTTAGAACCGGGACTAGTCTTTAGTACGCAGTATTTT; CDR3 protein: CASSLEPGLVFSTQYF
clone size: once; D gene: NA; V gene: TRBV27; J gene: TRBJ2-2; CDR3 DNA: TGTGCCAGCAGTTTACGTACCAACACCGGGGAGCTGTTTTTT; CDR3 protein: CASSLRTNTGELFF
clone size: NA; D gene: NA; V gene: TRBV18; J gene: TRBJ2-1; CDR3 DNA: TGTGCCAGCTCACCACCGTCCGGACTCAGATACAATGAGCAGTTCTTC; CDR3 protein: CASSPPSGLRYNEQFF
clone size: NA; D gene: NA; V gene: TRBV11-2; J gene: TRBJ2-7; CDR3 DNA: TGTGCCAGCAGCTTAGTTCTGGACAGCTTCTACGAGCAGTACTTC; CDR3 protein: CASSLVLDSFYEQYF
clone size: NA; D gene: NA; V gene: TRBV28; J gene: TRBJ1-5; CDR3 DNA: TGTGCCAGCAGTTTTGGCCTTAGCAATCAGCCCCAGCATTTT; CDR3 protein: CASSFGLSNQPQHF
clone size: NA; D gene: TRBD2; V gene: TRBV18; J gene: TRBJ2-1; CDR3 DNA: TGTGCCAGCTCACCACCGATAGCGGGAGGCTACAATGAGCAGTTCTTC; CDR3 protein: CASSPPIAGGYNEQFF
clone size: NA; D gene: NA; V gene: TRBV30; J gene: TRBJ1-6; CDR3 DNA: TGTGCCTGGAAACTGCAGGGCGGCTCCTATAATTCACCCCTCCACTTT; CDR3 protein: CAWKLQGGSYNSPLHF